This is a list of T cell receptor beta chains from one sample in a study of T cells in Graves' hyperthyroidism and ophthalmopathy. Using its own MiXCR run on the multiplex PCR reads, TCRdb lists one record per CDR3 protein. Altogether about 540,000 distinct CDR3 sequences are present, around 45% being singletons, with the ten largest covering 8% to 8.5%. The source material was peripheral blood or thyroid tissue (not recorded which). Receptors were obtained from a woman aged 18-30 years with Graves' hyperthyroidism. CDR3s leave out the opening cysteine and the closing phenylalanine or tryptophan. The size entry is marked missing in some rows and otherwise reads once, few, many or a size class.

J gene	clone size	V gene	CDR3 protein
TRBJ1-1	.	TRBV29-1	SVGGEAF
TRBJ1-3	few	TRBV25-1	ASSGAYYSGNTIY
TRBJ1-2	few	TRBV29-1	SVEDARARQGKVVYGYT
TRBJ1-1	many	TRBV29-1	SVDRATEAF
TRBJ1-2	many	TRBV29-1	SVLSQQKNYGYT
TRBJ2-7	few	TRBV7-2	ASSLAGSGEQY
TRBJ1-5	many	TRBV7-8	ASSLRGWSNQPQH
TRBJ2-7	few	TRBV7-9	ASIDGGDYHEQY
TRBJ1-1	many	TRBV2	ASRGTAEAF
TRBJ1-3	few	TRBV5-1	ASSWEASSGNTIY
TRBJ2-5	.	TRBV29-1	SAVGETQY
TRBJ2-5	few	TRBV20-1	SARSNRGGETQY
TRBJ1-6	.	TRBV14	ASSPYFLSYNSPLH
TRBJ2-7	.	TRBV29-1	SGGGGLAGFYEQY
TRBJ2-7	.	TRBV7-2	ASSLSGGPYGQY
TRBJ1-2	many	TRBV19	ASVMRSNYGYT
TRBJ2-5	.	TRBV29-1	SVETVQIETQY
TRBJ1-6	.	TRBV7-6	ASSPRTGVNSPLH